This T cell receptor beta chain was sequenced for a study of control samples from healthy donors and cancer patients. The data were produced by immunoSEQ multiplex PCR, yet TCRdb's version contains in-frame clones alone and is incomplete. This table has 68,000 or so clones, approximately 83% appearing once. The CDR3 is 13 residues long. The germline gives CDR1 MNHEY, CDR2 SVGAGI. Trimming cost V 4 bases and J 2 bases; bases outside gene matches: 0. The chain is built from TRBV6-5 and TRBJ2-7; 9 nucleotides agree with TRBD1. The sample consisted of blood. This receptor was identified in a man between 60 and 75 years old in good health. CDR3 residues: CASSWDRAYEQYF. As DNA, the CDR3 is TGTGCCAGCAGTTGGGACAGGGCCTACGAGCAGTACTTC.